This passage covers 20 T cell receptor beta chains from one sample sequenced in a study of breast tumors, draining lymph nodes, adjacent tissues. The lymph nodes were axillary draining lymph nodes from breast cancer patients. Via MiXCR, TCRdb re-called the multiplex PCR reads, giving one row per CDR3 protein. The data contain around 230,000 distinct CDR3 sequences, around 35% of them singletons. The source material was axillary lymph node tissue. The receptors here all came from a female donor with breast cancer. Some clones in this sample may be carry-over from other donors' samples.

With respect to this clonotype: A much larger clone lies one base from this, so it may be a read error. This rearrangement joins TRBV19 to TRBJ2-7; a weak D match, TRBD2 (6 bases). The length of the CDR3 is 13 residues. The germline CDR1 and CDR2 sequences are LNHDA and SQIVND (reference sequence). V dropped 5 bases and J dropped 9 bases, with 17 bases sitting between them. The CDR3 nucleotides read TGTGCCAGTAGTCAAAAACTAGCTAGTGGGCAGTACTTC. It is translated as CASSQKLASGQYF.

The sample holds a few counts of this clonotype. The chain combines TRBV12-3 or TRBV12-4 with TRBJ1-5; D might be TRBD1 (5 bases). V was pared by 3 bases and J by 2 bases, with 11 bases between. This CDR3 spans 15 amino acids. CDR3 sequence (DNA): TGTGCCAGCAGTTTCTGGGGGGGGGGCAATCAGCCCCAGCATTTT. It translates to CASSFWGGGNQPQHF.

This clonotype was recorded a few times. V is TRBV5-4 and J is TRBJ2-2; the D gene is possibly TRBD2 (7 bases). The CDR3 is 15 residues long. Germline V gene sequence: CDR1 SGHNT, CDR2 YYREEE (reference sequence). The V end was cut by 5 bases, the J end by 5 bases, with 16 bases between. This CDR3 is CASRRRGGPTGELFF. The DNA of the CDR3 is TGTGCCAGCAGACGGAGGGGGGGCCCGACCGGGGAGCTGTTTTTT.

This clonotype occurred many times. The chain uses TRBV11-3 and TRBJ2-1, with D tentatively TRBD1 or TRBD2 (5 bases each). The CDR3 is 16 residues long. In germline, CDR1 is SGHNT, CDR2 YENEEA. Trimming removed 1 base at V and 2 bases at J, with 12 bases between. CDR3 bases: TGTGCCAGCAGCTTAGCGAGGGCAGGGCCCTACAATGAGCAGTTCTTC. Its protein is CASSLARAGPYNEQFF.

The chain joins TRBV5-1 to TRBJ2-7; 15 bases fit TRBD2. The CDR3 runs 16 residues. Losses at the gene ends were 4 bases for V and 1 base for J; bases not matched to a gene: 3. Germline CDR1 SGHRS, CDR2 YFSETQ. CDR3 in DNA: TGCGCCAGCAGCCCGGGACTAGCGGGAGGATCCTACGAGCAGTACTTC. Amino acids: CASSPGLAGGSYEQYF.

This clonotype appeared many times. A much bigger clone sits one base away, suggesting this may be a read error. CDR3 DNA: TGTGCCAGCAGTCACCTAGCGGGGGGACAAGAGACCCAGTACTTC. This gives the protein CASSHLAGGQETQYF. The rearrangement joins TRBV6-6 to TRBJ2-5; TRBD2 matches 11 bases. This CDR3 is 15 amino acids long. The germline CDR1 and CDR2 sequences are MNHNY and SVGAGI (reference sequence). V shed 5 bases and J 2 bases; nucleotides not matched to a gene: 4.

To note about this clonotype: A much larger clone differs from this one at a single base, so this may be a read error. V gene TRBV6-5 combines with J gene TRBJ1-2, with 8 bases aligning to TRBD1. This CDR3 contains 14 residues. Unmatched junction bases numbered 7, after V lost 5 bases and J lost 5 bases. Per germline, CDR1 MNHEY and CDR2 SVGAGI. The CDR3 DNA follows: TGTGCCAGCAGTCACGGACAGGGCCGGTATGGCTACACCTTC. Amino acid sequence: CASSHGQGRYGYTF.

The sample holds many counts of this clonotype. The chain has TRBV20-1 and TRBJ2-1; D is perhaps TRBD2 (6 bases). The CDR3 runs to 14 residues. Germline lookup yields CDR1 DFQATT and CDR2 SNEGSKA (reference sequence). V dropped 3 bases and J dropped 6 bases, with 15 bases sitting between them. The CDR3 spells CSASSGTSSNEQFF. In DNA, the CDR3 is TGCAGTGCTAGCTCCGGGACTTCTAGCAATGAGCAGTTCTTC.

Worth noting for this clonotype: The DNA is left out, because the CDR3 cannot be placed on it with certainty; the CDR3 is given as TCRdb lists it. V gene TRBV7-3 combines with J gene TRBJ2-5; no check of the table's D call, TRBD2, against the DNA was made. Germline CDR1 SGHTA, CDR2 FQGTGA. The CDR3 spans 22 residues, counting both ends. The CDR3 is CDSSFYICSAGRDSHTQETQYF.

This clonotype occurred many times. This rearrangement joins TRBV7-8 to TRBJ2-3, with TRBD2 matching over 7 bases. The CDR3 spans 14 residues. J lost 6 bases, V lost 1 base, and 4 bases had no gene match. In germline, CDR1 is SGHVS, CDR2 FQNEAQ. The CDR3 region is CASSLEVGGDTQYF. CDR3 DNA: TGTGCCAGCAGCTTAGAGGTCGGGGGGGATACGCAGTATTTT.

Concerning this clonotype: A junction boundary mismatches the germline segment, possibly from a read error. The chain recombines TRBV24-1 with TRBJ2-7; 11 positions match TRBD2. The CDR3 contains 15 residues. Germline lookup yields CDR1 KGHDR and CDR2 SFDVKD. This chain's CDR3 is CASSVGTSGSYEQYF. The CDR3, as DNA: TGTGCCAGCAGTGTAGGGACTAGCGGTTCCTACGAGCAGTACTTC.

This clonotype was found many times. The rearrangement joins TRBV7-6 to TRBJ2-1; D may be TRBD2 (6 bases). V was trimmed by 3 bases and J by 5 bases, leaving 14 bases between them. The CDR3 contains 15 residues. CDR1 SGHVS and CDR2 FNYEAQ come from the germline V gene. CDR3 DNA sequence: TGTGCCAGCAGCTTTCTTTCGGGAGCCCACAATGAGCAGTTCTTC. Its protein product is CASSFLSGAHNEQFF. The entire variable domain, with the rest obtained from reference TRBV7-6 and TRBJ2-1, is as follows: GAGVSQSPRYKVTKRGQDVALRCDPISGHVSLYWYRQALGQGPEFLTYFNYEAQQDKSGLPNDRFSAERPEGSISTLTIQRTEQRDSAMYRCASSFLSGAHNEQFFGPGTRLTVL.

Concerning this clonotype: A much larger clone is a single base away; this may be a read error. The V and J genes are TRBV4-1 and TRBJ2-1, with 11 bases lining up with TRBD1. The germline V gene has CDR1 MGHRA and CDR2 YSYEKL. The CDR3 runs to 15 residues. J was trimmed by 7 bases and V by 1 base; bases with no gene match: 3. This chain's CDR3 is CASSQVGQGVNEQFF. For the CDR3, the DNA is TGCGCCAGCAGCCAAGTGGGACAGGGGGTGAATGAGCAGTTCTTC.

This clonotype was observed once. The CDR3 ends on some other residue instead of the conserved phenylalanine or tryptophan, so this is likely a read error. The DNA is omitted, as the CDR3 cannot be located on it reliably, and the CDR3 follows TCRdb's listing. The J gene is TRBJ1-6, the V gene TRBV7-3. Germline V lookup: CDR1 SGHTA, CDR2 FQGTGA. The length of the CDR3 is 8 amino acids, counting both ends. CDR3: CASSSSNS.

At least ten counts were recorded for this clonotype. V and J are TRBV7-6 and TRBJ1-6; tentative D call: TRBD1 (5 bases). The CDR3 loop spans 16 amino acids. Trimming stripped 5 bases from V and 2 bases from J, with 13 bases between. Germline V gene lookup returns CDR1 SGHVS and CDR2 FNYEAQ. The CDR3 reads CASSPAQGPYNSPLHF. The CDR3 nucleotides read TGTGCCAGCAGCCCAGCCCAGGGCCCCTATAATTCACCCCTCCACTTT.

V gene TRBV20-1 combines with J gene TRBJ1-1; 10 positions agree with TRBD1. The V gene's germline CDR1 is DFQATT and CDR2 SNEGSKA (reference sequence). CDR3 length equals 13 residues. V was clipped by 4 bases and J by 5 bases; unmatched bases: 4. The CDR3 DNA reads as TGCAGTGCTAACGGGGACAGGGGAACTGAAGCTTTCTTT. This translates into CSANGDRGTEAFF.

Only a few counts were recorded for this clonotype. The chain carries TRBV6-1 and TRBJ2-7; D is ambiguous. V lost 7 bases to trimming and J lost 4 bases, with 8 bases between them. Germline V CDR1 and CDR2: MNHNS, SASEGT. This CDR3 has 11 amino acids. CDR3 sequence: CASNMVYEQYF. DNA for the CDR3: TGTGCCAGCAATATGGTTTACGAGCAGTACTTC.

Concerning this clonotype itself: The missing conserved phenylalanine or tryptophan at the end of this CDR3 makes a read error likely. The chain combines TRBV7-2 with TRBJ2-1, with 8 positions matching TRBD2. Per the germline V gene, CDR1 is SGHTA and CDR2 is FQGNSA. This CDR3 has 14 residues. V lost 5 bases and J lost 10; bases outside the gene matches: 10. CDR3 sequence reads: CASSGRGASAEQFL. As DNA, the CDR3 is TGTGCCAGCAGCGGGCGGGGGGCTTCCGCCGAGCAGTTCCTC.

This clonotype was seen repeatedly, ten times or more. This chain links TRBV20-1 with TRBJ2-7; D not certain. V was trimmed by 3 bases and J by 6 bases, leaving 6 bases between them. This CDR3 is built from 10 residues. Germline V gives CDR1 DFQATT, CDR2 SNEGSKA (reference sequence). CDR3 loop: CSASYGEQYF. The CDR3 DNA follows: TGCAGTGCTAGTTACGGCGAGCAGTACTTC.

This clonotype came up many times. V usage is TRBV14 and J usage is TRBJ2-2; D not resolved. In germline, CDR1 is SGHDN, CDR2 FVKESK. The CDR3 contains 16 residues. V was clipped by 2 bases and J by 4 bases, with 14 bases between them. The DNA of the CDR3 is TGTGCCAGCAGCCAAAGTCTAAGGGTTTTCACCGGGGAGCTGTTTTTT. This encodes CASSQSLRVFTGELFF.